Shown below are 12 T cell receptor beta chains from a single sample sequenced in a study of T cells after yellow fever vaccination. One entry per CDR3 protein results from TCRdb running MiXCR on the 5' RACE reads. The sample consists of 300,000 to 450,000 distinct CDR3 sequences, around 6.4% of them appearing once. Material: PBMCs, obtained 5 days after the yellow fever booster vaccination. These receptors all stem from a man aged 30-40 years who received the YFV17D yellow fever vaccine.

On this clonotype itself: Mismatch with germline at one junction end may stem from a read error. V usage is TRBV5-1 and J usage is TRBJ1-5, with D possibly TRBD1 on 5 matching bases. The length of the CDR3 is 14 residues. From germline, CDR1 is SGHRS and CDR2 YFSETQ. The CDR3 reads CASSLGQPNQSQHF. DNA of the CDR3: TGCGCCAGCAGCTTGGGACAGCCCAATCAGTCCCAGCATTTT.

The chain uses TRBV12-3 or TRBV12-4 and TRBJ1-6; D gene unclear. Trimming took off 8 bases at V and 0 bases at J, with 20 bases between the two ends. There are 18 residues in the CDR3. CDR3 in amino acids: CASVWWPGRSSYNSPLHF. DNA for the CDR3: TGTGCCAGCGTCTGGTGGCCTGGCAGGAGCTCCTATAATTCACCCCTCCACTTT.

DNA for the CDR3: TGCAGTGCTAGCCAGGGGGTAAGGACTGAAGCTTTCTTT. Translated: CSASQGVRTEAFF. The chain employs TRBV20-1 and TRBJ1-1; 7 nucleotides agree with TRBD1. V shed 3 bases, J shed 5 bases, and the junction held 6 bases outside the gene matches. Germline V gives CDR1 DFQATT, CDR2 SNEGSKA (reference sequence). The CDR3 contains 13 residues.

This clonotype was observed a handful of times. The rearrangement links TRBV24-1 to TRBJ1-5, with D hard to call. Germline loops: CDR1 KGHDR, CDR2 SFDVKD. Trimming removed 3 bases at V and 2 bases at J, with 7 bases between. The CDR3 length is 14 residues. As DNA, the CDR3 is TGTGCCACCAGTGATCGTTGGGGCAATCAGCCCCAGCATTTT. As protein: CATSDRWGNQPQHF.

This clonotype was observed at least ten times. Germline and junction disagree at one end, which may indicate a read error. This chain uses TRBV7-7 with TRBJ2-5; 11 bases match TRBD2. The germline gives CDR1 SSHAT, CDR2 FNYEAQ (reference sequence). CDR3 length: 15 amino acids. The CDR3 DNA follows: TGTGCTAGCAGCCTGAGACTAGCGGGACAAGAGACCCAGTACTTC. Translating gives CASSLRLAGQETQYF.

This sequence joins TRBV20-1 and TRBJ2-2; 8 bases agree with TRBD2. V lost 2 bases to trimming and J lost 5 bases; unmatched junction nucleotides: 4. Germline lookup yields CDR1 DFQATT and CDR2 SNEGSKA (reference sequence). The CDR3 is made up of 14 amino acids. The DNA for the CDR3 is TGCAGTGCTAGAAGGAGCGGGAGTACCGGGGAGCTGTTTTTT. Translating gives CSARRSGSTGELFF.

This clonotype was counted a few times. The rearrangement links TRBV7-2 to TRBJ2-4; D not certain. Per the germline V gene, CDR1 is SGHTA and CDR2 is FQGNSA. CDR3 length equals 12 residues. V gave up 1 base and J gave up 8 bases, with 6 bases separating them. The DNA of the CDR3 is TGTGCCAGCAGCTTAGAGGGTTACATTCAGTACTTC. Translated, it gives CASSLEGYIQYF.

This clonotype was observed a few times. This CDR3 reads CASGFVVEGRTDTQYF. CDR3 nucleotide sequence: TGTGCTAGTGGTTTCGTAGTGGAGGGGCGAACAGATACGCAGTATTTT. The V gene is TRBV12-5, the J gene TRBJ2-3; a possible D gene is TRBD2 (6 bases). The germline V gene encodes CDR1 LGHNT and CDR2 FRNRAP. Trimming took off 3 bases at V and 3 bases at J, with 16 bases between the two ends. The length of the CDR3 is 16 residues.

This clonotype was found a few times. The rearrangement uses TRBV12-3 or TRBV12-4 and TRBJ2-5; 9 nucleotides match TRBD2. The CDR3 is 17 amino acids. Trimming removed 2 bases from V and 4 bases from J; junction bases left unmatched: 11. CDR3 nucleotides: TGTGCCAGCAGTTTATCGATCTCAGCGGGAGGAATAGAGACCCAGTACTTC. This gives the protein CASSLSISAGGIETQYF.

The table lists this clonotype with a few counts. The chain employs TRBV7-9 and TRBJ2-1; TRBD1 matches 8 bases. The CDR3 spans 17 residues. Germline loops: CDR1 SEHNR, CDR2 FQNEAQ (reference sequence). The V gene end was trimmed by 0 bases and the J gene end by 1 base; junction bases not matched to a gene: 5. CDR3 in amino acids: CASSLAQGAGSYNEQFF. The CDR3 DNA reads TGTGCCAGCAGCTTAGCTCAGGGGGCTGGGTCCTACAATGAGCAGTTCTTC.

This clonotype has a handful of counts. V gene TRBV5-1 combines with J gene TRBJ1-2; tentatively, D is TRBD1 (5 bases). Trimming cost V 2 bases and J 4 bases, with 9 bases left between them. The CDR3 length is 13 residues. Per germline, CDR1 SGHRS and CDR2 YFSETQ. CDR3 nucleotide sequence: TGCGCCAGCAGCTTTACAGACAGCTATGGCTACACCTTC. Translating it yields CASSFTDSYGYTF.

This clonotype came up a few times. This chain joins TRBV12-3 or TRBV12-4 and TRBJ1-1, with 8 positions matching TRBD1. There are 16 residues in the CDR3. V lost 8 bases and J lost 5; bases outside the gene matches: 16. In nucleotides, the CDR3 is TGTGCCAGCGGGGTGGGGTACACAGGGGGGGGTACTGAAGCTTTCTTT. It translates to CASGVGYTGGGTEAFF.